This TCR beta chain was retrieved from a study of T cell responses to AZD1222 COVID-19 vaccine. Study results and caveats: Females made up more of the donors, who were largely white British, and clonal diversity may have come out too low.

This clone was observed a handful of times. The antigen is unknown. Mismatch with germline at one junction end may stem from a read error. The CDR3 loop spans 16 amino acids. The germline CDR1 and CDR2 sequences are LNHNV and YYDKDF (reference sequence). Assay: immunoSEQ multiplex PCR; the TCRdb copy retains only in-frame clones and omits some. Of about 100,000 clones listed, around nine tenths are singletons. This TCR was sampled from an adult in good health. This chain joins TRBV15 and TRBJ1-2; 7 bases fit TRBD1. The sample in question was peripheral blood, obtained on day 0 of AZD1222 vaccination. The CDR3 nucleotides read TGTGCCACCAGCGGAGAATCGGACAGGCTAAACTATGGCTACACCTTC. It codes for CATSGESDRLNYGYTF.